The 2 T cell receptor beta chains in this list originate from one sample, sequenced in a study of post-analysis software for immune sequencing data. For these TCRs, the target antigens are not known. Findings of the study overall: Higher frequency in patients than in controls was seen for a handful of TRBV segments, with TRBV5-6, TRBV5-1 and TRBV20-1 among them.

The authors incorporated unique molecular identifiers into the TCR beta cDNA libraries. One entry per CDR3 protein results from TCRdb running MiXCR on the PCR reads. The sample lists approximately 730,000 distinct CDR3 sequences, approximately 30% seen once, with about 0.5% in the top ten. Sequenced: blood. Receptors were obtained from a girl aged 5 to 17 with multiple sclerosis.

The table lists this clonotype with a few counts. V gene TRBV4-3 combines with J gene TRBJ2-5, with 9 bases aligning to TRBD2. The CDR3 has 18 amino acids. Germline CDR1 and CDR2: LGHNA and YSLEER. Losses at the gene ends were 1 base for V and 3 bases for J; bases not matched to a gene: 12. The CDR3 here is CASSQVVAGDPLKETQYF. The DNA of the CDR3 is TGCGCCAGCAGCCAAGTTGTAGCGGGAGACCCTCTAAAAGAGACCCAGTACTTC.

The rearrangement links TRBV29-1 to TRBJ2-5; no firm D call. V was trimmed by 2 bases and J by 7 bases, leaving 8 bases between them. Germline assignment: CDR1 SQVTM and CDR2 ANQGSEA. This CDR3 is built from 11 residues. CDR3 in amino acids: CSVETPGTQYF. Here the CDR3 DNA reads TGCAGCGTTGAAACCCCAGGGACCCAGTACTTC. The full variable domain, with the rest looked up from reference TRBV29-1 and TRBJ2-5, is SAVISQKPSRDICQRGTSLTIQCQVDSQVTMMFWYRQQPGQSLTLIATANQGSEATYESGFVIDKFPISRPNLTFSTLTVSNMSPEDSSIYLCSVETPGTQYFGPGTRLLVL.